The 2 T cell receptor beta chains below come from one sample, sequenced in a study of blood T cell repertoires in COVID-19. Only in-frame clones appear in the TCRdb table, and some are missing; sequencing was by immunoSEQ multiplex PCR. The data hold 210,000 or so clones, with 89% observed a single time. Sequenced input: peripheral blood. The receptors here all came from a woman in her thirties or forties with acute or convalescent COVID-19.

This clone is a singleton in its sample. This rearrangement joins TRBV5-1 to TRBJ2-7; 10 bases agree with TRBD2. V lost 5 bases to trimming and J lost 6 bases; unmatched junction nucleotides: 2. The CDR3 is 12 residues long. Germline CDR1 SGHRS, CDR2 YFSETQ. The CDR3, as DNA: TGCGCCAGCAGGCGGACTAGCGGCGAGCAGTACGTC. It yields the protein CASRRTSGEQYV.

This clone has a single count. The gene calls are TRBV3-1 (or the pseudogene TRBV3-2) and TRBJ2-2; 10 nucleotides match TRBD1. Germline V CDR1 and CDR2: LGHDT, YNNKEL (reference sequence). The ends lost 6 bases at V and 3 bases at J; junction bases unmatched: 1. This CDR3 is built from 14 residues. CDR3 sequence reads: CASRTGGDTGELFF. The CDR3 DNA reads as TGTGCCAGCAGGACAGGGGGCGACACCGGGGAGCTGTTTTTT.